A single T cell receptor beta chain is shown here with its context. What it binds is not known. TCR beta was sequenced from blood CD8+ and CD4+ T cells. FACS enriched CD8+ TEMRA cells, while bulk CD8+ and CD4+ were negatively isolated. This entry is derived from a study of CD8 T cells in Susac syndrome. The CDR3 loop spans 15 amino acids. V was clipped by 0 bases and J by 4 bases, with 13 bases between them. Germline V gene lookup returns CDR1 SGDLS and CDR2 YYNGEE. RNA totalling 0.5 to 1 ug underwent reverse transcription with random hexamers. Amplification of TCR beta CDR3 was carried out by immunoSEQ multiplex PCR, which covered 54 Vbeta and 13 Jbeta segments. Each CDR3 protein gets one entry after TCRdb re-called the immunoSEQ multiplex PCR reads with MiXCR. This table holds approximately 75,000 distinct CDR3 sequences, roughly 94% found once. Study-wide findings and caveats: The TCR sequencing and HLA analysis in the study involved a relatively small number of individuals, as the study acknowledged.

This chain joins TRBV9 and TRBJ1-1; weak D call: TRBD1 (5 bases). Input material: CD8+ T cells from PBMCs. This sequence originates from a human donor in good health. The CDR3 loop reads CASSVEVGVATEAFF. The CDR3 DNA is TGTGCCAGCAGCGTAGAAGTGGGGGTGGCCACTGAAGCTTTCTTT.